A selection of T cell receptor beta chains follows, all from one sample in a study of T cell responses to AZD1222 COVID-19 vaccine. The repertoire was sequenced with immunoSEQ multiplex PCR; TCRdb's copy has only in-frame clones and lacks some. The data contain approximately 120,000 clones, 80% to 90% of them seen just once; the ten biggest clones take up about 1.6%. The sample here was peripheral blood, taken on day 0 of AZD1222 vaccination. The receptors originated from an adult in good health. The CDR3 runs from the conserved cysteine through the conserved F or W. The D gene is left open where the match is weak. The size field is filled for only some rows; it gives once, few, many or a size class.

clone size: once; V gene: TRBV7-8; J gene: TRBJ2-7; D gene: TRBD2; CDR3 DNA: TGTGCCAGCAAAGGGACTAGCGGGGAATACGAGCAGTACTTC; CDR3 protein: CASKGTSGEYEQYF
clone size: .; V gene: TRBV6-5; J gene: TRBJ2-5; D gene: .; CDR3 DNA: TGTGCCAGCAGTAGGGGCATACAAGAGACCCAGTACTTC; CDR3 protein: CASSRGIQETQYF
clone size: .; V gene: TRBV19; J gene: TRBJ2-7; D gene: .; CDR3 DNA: TGTGCCAGTAGTATAACGGACAATGACTACGAGCAGTACTTC; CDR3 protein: CASSITDNDYEQYF
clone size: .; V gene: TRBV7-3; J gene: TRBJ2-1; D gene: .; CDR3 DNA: TGTGCCAGCAGCTTTCCGGGACTCCACAATGAGCAGTTCTTC; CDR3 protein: CASSFPGLHNEQFF
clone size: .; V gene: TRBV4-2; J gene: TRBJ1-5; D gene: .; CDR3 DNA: TGTGCCAGCAGCCCTGGACTCAGATTATATCCCCAGCATTTT; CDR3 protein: CASSPGLRLYPQHF
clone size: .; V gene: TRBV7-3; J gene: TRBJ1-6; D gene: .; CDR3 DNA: TGTGCCAGCAGCTTAGACCAGAATTCACCCCTCCACTTT; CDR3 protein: CASSLDQNSPLHF
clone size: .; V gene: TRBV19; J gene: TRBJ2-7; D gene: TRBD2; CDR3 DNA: TGTGCCAGTAGTGGCGGGAGAGGTTACGAGCAGTACTTC; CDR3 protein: CASSGGRGYEQYF
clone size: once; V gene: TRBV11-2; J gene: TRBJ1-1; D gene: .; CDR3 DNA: TGTGCCAGCAGCCAGGTGGCAGGGTACCTTGGGGTGGGAGCTTTCTTT; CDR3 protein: CASSQVAGYLGVGAFF
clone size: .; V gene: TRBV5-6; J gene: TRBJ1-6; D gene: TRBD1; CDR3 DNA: TGTGCCAGCAGCTTTGGGACAGGGAGCTCCTATAATTCACCCCTCCACTTT; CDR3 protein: CASSFGTGSSYNSPLHF
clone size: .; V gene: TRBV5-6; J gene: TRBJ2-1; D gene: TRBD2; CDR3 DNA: TGTGCCAGCAGCTCCCCGGGACTAGAACATAATGAGCAGTTCTTC; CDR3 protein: CASSSPGLEHNEQFF
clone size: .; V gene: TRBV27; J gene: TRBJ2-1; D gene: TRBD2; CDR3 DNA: TGTGCCAGCAGCCCGGAACTAGCGGTCTACAATGAGCAGTTCTTC; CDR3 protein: CASSPELAVYNEQFF
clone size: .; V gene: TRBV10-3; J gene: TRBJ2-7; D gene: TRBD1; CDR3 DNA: TGTGCCATCAGTGAGAGAGGGACAGGGGCCGCTTACGAGCAGTACTTC; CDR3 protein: CAISERGTGAAYEQYF
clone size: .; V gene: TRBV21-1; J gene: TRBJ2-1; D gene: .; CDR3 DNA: TGTGCCAGCAGGGCCCTCCCTCCCCTCGATGAGCAGTTCTTC; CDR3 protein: CASRALPPLDEQFF
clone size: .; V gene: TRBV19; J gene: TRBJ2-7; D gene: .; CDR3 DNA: TGTGCCAGTGGCTGGACAAATACCGAGCAGTACTTC; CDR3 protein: CASGWTNTEQYF
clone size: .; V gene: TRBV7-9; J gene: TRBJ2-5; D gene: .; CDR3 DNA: TGTGCCAGCAGCTTATTTAGGGTTTTCGAAGAGACCCAGTACTTC; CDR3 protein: CASSLFRVFEETQYF
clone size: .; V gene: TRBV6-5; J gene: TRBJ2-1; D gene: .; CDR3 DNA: TGTGCCAGCAGTTACAGGGGGTTGATGAGGGATGAGCAGTTCTTC; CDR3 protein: CASSYRGLMRDEQFF
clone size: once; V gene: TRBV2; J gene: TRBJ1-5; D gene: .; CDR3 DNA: TGTGCCAGTAGTGGGGGTGCAAATCAGCCCCAGCATTTT; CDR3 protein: CASSGGANQPQHF
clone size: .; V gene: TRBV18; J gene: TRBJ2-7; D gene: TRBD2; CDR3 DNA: TGTGCCAGCTCACCACCTAGCGGGAGGGCCCAGACCTACGAGCAGTACTTC; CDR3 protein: CASSPPSGRAQTYEQYF
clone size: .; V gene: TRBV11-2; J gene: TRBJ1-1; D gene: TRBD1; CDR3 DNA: TGTGCCAGCAGCTTAGAGACAGGGCCGAACACTGAAGCTTTCTTT; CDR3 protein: CASSLETGPNTEAFF
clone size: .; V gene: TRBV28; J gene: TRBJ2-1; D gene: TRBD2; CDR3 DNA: TGTGCCAGCAGTTCTAGCGGCAACTACAATGAGCAGTTCTTC; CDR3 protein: CASSSSGNYNEQFF
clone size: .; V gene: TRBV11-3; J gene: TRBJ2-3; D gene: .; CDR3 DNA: TGTGCCAGCAGCTTAAGAGGCATGACAGATACGCAGTATTTT; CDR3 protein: CASSLRGMTDTQYF
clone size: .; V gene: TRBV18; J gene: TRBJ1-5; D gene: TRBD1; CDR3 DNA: TGTGCCAGCTCAACCGGGACAGAGTTTAGTCAGCCCCAGCATTTT; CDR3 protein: CASSTGTEFSQPQHF
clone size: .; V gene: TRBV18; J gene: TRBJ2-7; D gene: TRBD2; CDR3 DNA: TGTGCCAGCTCAAGGAGGGTAGCGGGAGACTACGAGCAGTACTTC; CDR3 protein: CASSRRVAGDYEQYF
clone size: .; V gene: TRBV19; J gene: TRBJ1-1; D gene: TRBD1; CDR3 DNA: TGTGCCAGTAGACTCGGGACAGGCACTGAAGCTTTCTTT; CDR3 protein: CASRLGTGTEAFF
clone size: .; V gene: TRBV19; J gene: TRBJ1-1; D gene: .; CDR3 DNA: TGTGCCAGTGCCACAACCTCGAACACTGAAGCTTTCTTT; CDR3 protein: CASATTSNTEAFF
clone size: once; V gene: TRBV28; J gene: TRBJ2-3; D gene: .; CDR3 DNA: TGTGCCAGCAACTCTCAGGAAGCTACTAGCACAGATACGCAGTATTTT; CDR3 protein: CASNSQEATSTDTQYF
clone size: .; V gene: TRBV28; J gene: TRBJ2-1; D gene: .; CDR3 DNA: TGTGCCAGCACCCCGCGGGTGGACGGTGAGCAGTTCTTC; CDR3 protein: CASTPRVDGEQFF
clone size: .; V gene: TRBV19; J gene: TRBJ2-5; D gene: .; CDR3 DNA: TGTGCCAGTAGTAACCTCCCCAGTGAAGAGACCCAGTACTTC; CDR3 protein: CASSNLPSEETQYF
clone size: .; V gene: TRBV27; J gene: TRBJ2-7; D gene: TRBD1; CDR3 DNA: TGTGCCAGCAGTTTATCTGGACAGGTAGTTACCTACGAGCAGTACTTC; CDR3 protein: CASSLSGQVVTYEQYF
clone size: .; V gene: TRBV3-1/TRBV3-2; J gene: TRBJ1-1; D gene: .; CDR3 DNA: TGTGCCAGCAGCCAAACAGGGCAAGGTACTGAAGCTTTCTTT; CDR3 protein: CASSQTGQGTEAFF
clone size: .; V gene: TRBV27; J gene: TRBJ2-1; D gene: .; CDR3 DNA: TGTGCCAGCAGTCCCGGGGGCTATGCGTACAATGAGCAGTTCTTC; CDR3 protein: CASSPGGYAYNEQFF
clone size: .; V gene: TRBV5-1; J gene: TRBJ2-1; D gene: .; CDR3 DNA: TGCGCCAGCAGCTTTTCCTCTAGGGCTGAGCAGTTCTTC; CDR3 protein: CASSFSSRAEQFF
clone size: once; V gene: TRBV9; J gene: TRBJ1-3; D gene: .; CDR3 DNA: TGTGCCAGCAGCGTAGGCCAGGAGATAGGAGGAAACACCATATATTTT; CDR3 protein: CASSVGQEIGGNTIYF
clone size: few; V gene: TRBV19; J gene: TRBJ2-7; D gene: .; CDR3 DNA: TGTGCCAGTAGTATTCTCCCAGGGACCTCCTACGAGCAGTACTTC; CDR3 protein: CASSILPGTSYEQYF
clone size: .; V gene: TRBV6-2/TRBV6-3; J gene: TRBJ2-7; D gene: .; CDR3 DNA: TGTGCCAGCAGTTACTCCGGGACGGAGGATTATACCTACGAGCAGTACTTC; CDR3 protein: CASSYSGTEDYTYEQYF
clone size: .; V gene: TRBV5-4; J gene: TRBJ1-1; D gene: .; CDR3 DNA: TGTGCCAGCAGCCGAAACAGGGAGAACACTGAAGCTTTCTTT; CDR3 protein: CASSRNRENTEAFF
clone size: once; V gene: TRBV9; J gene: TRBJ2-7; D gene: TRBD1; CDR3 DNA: TGTGCCAGCAGCGTAGGTCCGCAGGGGGCCCCGACCTACGAGCAGTACTTC; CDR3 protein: CASSVGPQGAPTYEQYF
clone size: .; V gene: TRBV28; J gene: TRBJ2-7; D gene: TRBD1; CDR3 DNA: TGTGCCAGCAGTCCGACAGGGGGACTGACCTACGAGCAGTACTTC; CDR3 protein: CASSPTGGLTYEQYF
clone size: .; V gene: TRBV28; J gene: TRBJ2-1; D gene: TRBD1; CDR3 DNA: TGTGCCAGCAGCCCCGGGACAGGGGAGCAGTTCTTC; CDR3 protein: CASSPGTGEQFF
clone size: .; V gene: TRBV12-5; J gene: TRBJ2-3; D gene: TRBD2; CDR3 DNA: TGTGCTAGTGGTTCCCCTCTAGCGGTTAGCACAGATACGCAGTATTTT; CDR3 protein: CASGSPLAVSTDTQYF
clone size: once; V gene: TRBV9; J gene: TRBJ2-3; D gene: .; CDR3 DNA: TGTGCCAGCAGCCCCCGCGGGGCCACAGATACGCAGTATTTT; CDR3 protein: CASSPRGATDTQYF
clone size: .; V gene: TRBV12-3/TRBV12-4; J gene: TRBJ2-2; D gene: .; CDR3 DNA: TGTGCCAGCAGCCCCCCCGGGGAGCTGTTTTTT; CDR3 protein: CASSPPGELFF
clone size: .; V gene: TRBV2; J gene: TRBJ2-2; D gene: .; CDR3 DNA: TGTGCCAGCTCTCGGGAACTCACCCTTCCCAACACCGGGGAGCTGTTTTTT; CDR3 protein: CASSRELTLPNTGELFF
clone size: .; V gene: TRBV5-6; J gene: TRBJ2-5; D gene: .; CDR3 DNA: TGTGCCAGCAGCTTTTCAGCGGGCGCGGAGACCCAGTACTTC; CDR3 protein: CASSFSAGAETQYF
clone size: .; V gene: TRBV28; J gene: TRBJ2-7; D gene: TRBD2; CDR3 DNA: TGTGCCAGCAGTTTTGGACTAGCGGGATCCTACGAGCAGTACTTC; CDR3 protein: CASSFGLAGSYEQYF
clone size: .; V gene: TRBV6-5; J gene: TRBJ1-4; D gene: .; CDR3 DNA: TGTGCCAGCAGCCGCGGTGTCGGAAAACTGTTTTTT; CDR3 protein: CASSRGVGKLFF
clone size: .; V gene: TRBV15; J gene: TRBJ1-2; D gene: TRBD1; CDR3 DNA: TGTGCCACCAGCAGAGGGACAGGGGCCGAAGCGGGGGGCTACACCTTC; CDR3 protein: CATSRGTGAEAGGYTF
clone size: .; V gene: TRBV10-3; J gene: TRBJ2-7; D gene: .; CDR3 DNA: TGTGCCATCAGTGATGGGGGCTATTTCTACGAGCAGTACTTC; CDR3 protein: CAISDGGYFYEQYF
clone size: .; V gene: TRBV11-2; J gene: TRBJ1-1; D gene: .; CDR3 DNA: TGTGCCAGCAGCTTAACACAGGGAATTAATGAAGCTTTCTTT; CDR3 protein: CASSLTQGINEAFF
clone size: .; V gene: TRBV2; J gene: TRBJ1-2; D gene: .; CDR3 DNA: TGTGCCAGCAGTGTGATCGACAGGCCGGGGAATGGCTACACCTTC; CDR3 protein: CASSVIDRPGNGYTF
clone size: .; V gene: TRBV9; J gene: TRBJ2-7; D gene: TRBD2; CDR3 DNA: TGTGCCAGCAGCGTAGAAGGGACTAGCGCCCACGAGCAGTACTTC; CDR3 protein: CASSVEGTSAHEQYF
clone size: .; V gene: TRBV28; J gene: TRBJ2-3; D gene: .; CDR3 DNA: TGTGCCAGCAGGTGGATATCTAGCACAGATACGCAGTATTTT; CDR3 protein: CASRWISSTDTQYF
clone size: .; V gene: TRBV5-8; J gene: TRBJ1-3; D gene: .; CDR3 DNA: TGTGCCAGCAGCCTGAGATTGGACTCCCCCTATTTT; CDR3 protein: CASSLRLDSPYF